This TCR beta chain is from a study of CD8+ T cells in alopecia areata. Turning to this clone: The antigen is undetermined.

V shed 4 bases and J shed 0 bases, with 9 bases lying between them. Germline V gene lookup returns CDR1 SQVTM and CDR2 ANQGSEA. The CDR3 length is 13 residues. Broader study findings: Scalp clonality, along with expanded CD8+ clones among the top 100, was significantly decreased by tofacitinib. Alphabeta T cells residing in normal skin are also sequenced in scalp samples. The treated group had a single nonresponder, limiting CD8+ expansion-response conclusions.

Treatment in this sample: oral pan-JAK inhibitor, 5-10 mg twice daily. Peripheral blood samples and lesional scalp punch biopsies were obtained from alopecia areata patients. Sequencing used cDNA as its template, made by extracting RNA and reverse transcribing it. Sequencing was performed with immunoSEQ multiplex PCR; in TCRdb, only in-frame clones are kept and a portion is missing. The sample carries about 280,000 clones, roughly 60% recorded once. V and J are TRBV29-1 and TRBJ2-5, with D uncertain. This TCR was recovered from a human donor with alopecia areata. Sequences were derived from CD4+ T cells sorted from blood, sampled at week 24, from a patient treated with tofacitinib. For the CDR3, the DNA is TGCAGCGTTGGACAAAAGTACCAAGAGACCCAGTACTTC. Its translation: CSVGQKYQETQYF.